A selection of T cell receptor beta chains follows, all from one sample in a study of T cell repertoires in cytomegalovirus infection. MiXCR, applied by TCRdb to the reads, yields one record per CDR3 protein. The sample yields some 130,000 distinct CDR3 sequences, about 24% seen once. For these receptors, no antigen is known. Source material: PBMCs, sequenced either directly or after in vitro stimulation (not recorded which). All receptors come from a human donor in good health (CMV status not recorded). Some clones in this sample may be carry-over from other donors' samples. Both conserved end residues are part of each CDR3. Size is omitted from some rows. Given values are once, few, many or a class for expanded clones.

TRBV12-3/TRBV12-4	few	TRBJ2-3	CASSRDRRNTDTQYF
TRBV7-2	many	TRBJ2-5	CASSLVSGRGETQYF
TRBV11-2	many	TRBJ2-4	CASSLGGLAVNIQYF
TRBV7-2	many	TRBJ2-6	CASSFFGANVLTF
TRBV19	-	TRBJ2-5	CASSRPQGETQYF
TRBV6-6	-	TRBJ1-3	CASSLLTASGNTIYF
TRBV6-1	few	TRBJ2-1	CASSEPSGSYNEQFF
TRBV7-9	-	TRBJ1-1	CASSPTVNTEAFF
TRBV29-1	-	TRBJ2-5	CSVQGLGETQYF
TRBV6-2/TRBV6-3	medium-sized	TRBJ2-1	CASSLDSSRNEQFF
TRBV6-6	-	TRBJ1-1	CASSPPRSTEAFF
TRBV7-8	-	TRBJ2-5	CASSSRRAETQYF
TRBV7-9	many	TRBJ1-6	CASSSRGIGNSPLHF
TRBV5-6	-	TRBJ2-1	CASSGSGRADNEQFF
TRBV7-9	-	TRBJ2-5	CASSKEIAGGSRETQYF
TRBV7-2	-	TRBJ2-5	CASSLNGLAVKETQYF
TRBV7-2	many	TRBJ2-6	CASSSPAGANVLTF
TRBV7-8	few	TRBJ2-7	CASSPDRGREQYF
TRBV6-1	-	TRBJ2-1	CASSEGYYTNYEQFF
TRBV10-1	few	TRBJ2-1	CASSESWYNEQFF
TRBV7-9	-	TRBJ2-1	CASSPSLAESSYNEQFF
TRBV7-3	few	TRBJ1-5	CASSLYDSQPQHF
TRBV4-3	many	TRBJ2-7	CASSQDRGTYEQYF
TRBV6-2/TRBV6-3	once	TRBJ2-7	CASSTSVSYEQYF
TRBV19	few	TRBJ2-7	CASSSQGAQAGEQYF
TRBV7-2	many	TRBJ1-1	CASSRGLSWTGTEAFF
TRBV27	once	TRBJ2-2	CASSDYLGQGNTGELFF
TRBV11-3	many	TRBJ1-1	CASSFWLGTEAFF
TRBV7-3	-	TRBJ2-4	CASSLGWTGNIQYF
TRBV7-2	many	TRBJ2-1	CASSLAGLTYNEQFF
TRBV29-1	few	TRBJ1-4	CSVEQGFGTNEKLFF
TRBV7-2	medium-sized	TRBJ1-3	CASSFYFGQISGNTIYF
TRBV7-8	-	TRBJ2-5	CASSWLAAPYQETQYF
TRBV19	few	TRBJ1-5	CASSLPGFNQPQHF
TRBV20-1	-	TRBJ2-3	CSARDSEGIDTQYF
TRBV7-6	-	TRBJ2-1	CASSLGSSLAGNNEQFF
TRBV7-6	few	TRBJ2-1	CASTTGLVWDEQFF
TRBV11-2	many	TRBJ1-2	CASGAPGPSNYGYTF
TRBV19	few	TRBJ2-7	CASSQTGSYEQYF
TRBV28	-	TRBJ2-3	CASSSGDRGRGDTQYF
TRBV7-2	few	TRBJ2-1	CASSLNGPYNEQFF
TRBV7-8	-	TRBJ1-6	CASSLESDNSPLHF
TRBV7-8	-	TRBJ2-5	CASSRTSETQYF
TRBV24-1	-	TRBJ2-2	CATSVTGQGAGELFF
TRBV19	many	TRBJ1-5	CASSIEEQGPTLMYSNQPQHF
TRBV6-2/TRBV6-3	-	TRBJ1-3	CASSYSRDSSGNTIYF
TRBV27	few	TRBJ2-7	CASSLYGGRYEQYF
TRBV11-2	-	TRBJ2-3	CASSLAAGPTDTQYF
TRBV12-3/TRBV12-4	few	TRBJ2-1	CASTQWLAGAYNEQFF
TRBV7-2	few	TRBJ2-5	CASSLGHGLAGGETQYF
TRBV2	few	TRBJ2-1	CASTARVAGLYNEQFF
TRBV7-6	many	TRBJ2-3	CASSLMSGTGVSDTQYF
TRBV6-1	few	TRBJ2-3	CASAYFGGSTDTQYF